This T cell receptor (beta chain) was identified during a study of control samples from healthy donors and cancer patients. V was trimmed by 1 base and J by 2 bases, leaving 6 bases between them. This CDR3 has 13 amino acids. Looked up from germline, CDR1 is SGHVS and CDR2 is FQNEAQ. The data were produced by immunoSEQ multiplex PCR, yet TCRdb's version contains in-frame clones alone and is incomplete. The sample records around 90,000 clones, around 81% being singletons. This clone has only a few counts. This chain links TRBV7-8 with TRBJ2-7; D may be TRBD2 (5 bases). Sequenced sample: blood. The origin of this receptor is a man aged 25-45 years in good health. The CDR3 protein is CASSLGETYEQYF. In DNA, the CDR3 is TGTGCCAGCAGCTTAGGGGAGACCTACGAGCAGTACTTC.